This T cell receptor (beta chain) stems from a study of identical twins. Study observations and caveats: Abundant cord blood beta clonotypes carried fewer insertions; memory repertoires showed none. Zero-insertion results could be subject to partial confounding by invariant MAIT and iNKT cells. The study found weaker excess twin sharing in beta out-of-frame sequences.

Germline V gene sequence: CDR1 DFQATT, CDR2 SNEGSKA (reference sequence). There are 13 residues in the CDR3. The germline V and J ends were trimmed by 2 bases and 6 bases, with 13 bases remaining between them. Template switching added a universal primer site, and cDNA bore unique molecular identifiers. A single record per CDR3 protein comes from TCRdb applying MiXCR to the 5' RACE reads. This sample yields more than 1.5 million distinct CDR3 sequences, of which about 31% are seen a single time; about 0.27% belongs to the top ten. As regards this clonotype: The target antigen is unknown.

The material sequenced was cord blood. This clonotype was sampled from a newborn girl in good health. This chain uses TRBV20-1 with TRBJ1-2, with D possibly being TRBD1 (5 bases). For the CDR3, the DNA is TGCAGTGCTAGATCTTGGGGAGGGGATGGCTACACCTTC. Encoded protein: CSARSWGGDGYTF.